This TCR beta chain stems from a study of blood T cell repertoires in COVID-19. Germline V gene lookup returns CDR1 LGHNA and CDR2 YNFKEQ. This CDR3 spans 16 amino acids. Deletions cut 0 bases from V and 1 base from J, with 12 bases between. Adults between about 18 and 89 years of age took part from fewer than 30 US areas. Allocation to cohorts depended on clinical history reported by the participants. Original processing notes: Reference gene primer amplification yielded estimated nucleated cell counts. Produced via immunoSEQ multiplex PCR; TCRdb's table is partial and in-frame only. D and trimming come from the DNA, and the V and J calls and clone size come from that table. The repertoire has hundreds of thousands of clones, 80% to 90% of them found once; the top ten carry roughly 1%.

The chain recombines TRBV4-2 with TRBJ1-1; the D gene is possibly TRBD1 (6 bases). The sequenced sample was PBMCs or T cells enriched from blood (not recorded which). This sequence was found in a man younger than 35 who had recovered from COVID-19. The CDR3 reads CASSQDLGAGNTEAFF. CDR3 nucleotide sequence: TGTGCCAGCAGCCAAGATTTGGGGGCAGGGAACACTGAAGCTTTCTTT.